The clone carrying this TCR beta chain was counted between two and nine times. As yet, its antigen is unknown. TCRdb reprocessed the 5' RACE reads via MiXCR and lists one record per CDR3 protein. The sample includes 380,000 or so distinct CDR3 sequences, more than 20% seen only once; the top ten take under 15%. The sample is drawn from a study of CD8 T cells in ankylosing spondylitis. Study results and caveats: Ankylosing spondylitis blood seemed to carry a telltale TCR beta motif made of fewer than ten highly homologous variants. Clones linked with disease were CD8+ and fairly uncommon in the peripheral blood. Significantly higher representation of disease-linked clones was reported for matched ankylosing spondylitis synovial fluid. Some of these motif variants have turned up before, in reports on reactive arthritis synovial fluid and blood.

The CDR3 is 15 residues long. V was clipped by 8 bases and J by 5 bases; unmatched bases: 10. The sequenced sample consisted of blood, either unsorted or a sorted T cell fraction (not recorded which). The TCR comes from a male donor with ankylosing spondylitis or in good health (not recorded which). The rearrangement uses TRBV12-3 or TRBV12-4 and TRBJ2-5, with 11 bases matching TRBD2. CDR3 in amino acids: CASPVTSGVRETQYF. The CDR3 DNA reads TGTGCCAGCCCCGTGACTAGCGGGGTTAGGGAGACCCAGTACTTC.